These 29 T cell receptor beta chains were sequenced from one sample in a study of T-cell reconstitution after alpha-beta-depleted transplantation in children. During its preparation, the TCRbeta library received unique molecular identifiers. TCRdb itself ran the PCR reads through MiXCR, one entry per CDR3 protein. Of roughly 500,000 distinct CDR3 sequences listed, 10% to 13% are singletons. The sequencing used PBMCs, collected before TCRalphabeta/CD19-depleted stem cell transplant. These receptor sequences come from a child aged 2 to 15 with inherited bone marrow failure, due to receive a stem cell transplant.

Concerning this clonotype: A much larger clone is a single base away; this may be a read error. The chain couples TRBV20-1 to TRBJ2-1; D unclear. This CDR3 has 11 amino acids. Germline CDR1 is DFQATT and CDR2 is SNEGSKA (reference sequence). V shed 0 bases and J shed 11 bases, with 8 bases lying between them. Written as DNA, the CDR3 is TGCAGTGCTAGAGATATCTATCAGCAGTTCTTC. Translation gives CSARDIYQQFF.

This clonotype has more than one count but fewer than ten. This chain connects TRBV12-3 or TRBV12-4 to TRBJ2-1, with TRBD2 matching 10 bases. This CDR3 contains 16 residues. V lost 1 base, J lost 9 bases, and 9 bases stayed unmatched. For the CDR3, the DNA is TGTGCCAGCAGTTTAGGGTACGGACTAGCGGACGGTGAGCAGTTCTTC. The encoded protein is CASSLGYGLADGEQFF.

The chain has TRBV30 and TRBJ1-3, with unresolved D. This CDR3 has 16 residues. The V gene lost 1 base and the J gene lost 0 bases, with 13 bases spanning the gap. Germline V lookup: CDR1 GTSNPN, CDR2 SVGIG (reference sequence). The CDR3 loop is CAWSGVPASSGNTIYF. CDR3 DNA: TGTGCCTGGAGTGGGGTACCGGCCTCCTCTGGAAACACCATATATTTT.

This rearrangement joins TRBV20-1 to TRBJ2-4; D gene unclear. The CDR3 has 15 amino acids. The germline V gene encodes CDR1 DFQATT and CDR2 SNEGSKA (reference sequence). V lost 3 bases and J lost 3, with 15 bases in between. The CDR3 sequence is CSASSTTPNKNIQYF. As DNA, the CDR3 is TGCAGTGCTAGTTCGACGACTCCCAACAAAAACATTCAGTACTTC.

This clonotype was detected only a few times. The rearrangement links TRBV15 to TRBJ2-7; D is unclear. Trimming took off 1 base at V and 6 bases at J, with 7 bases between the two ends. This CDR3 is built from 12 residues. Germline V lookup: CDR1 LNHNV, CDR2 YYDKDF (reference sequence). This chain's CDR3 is CATSRAPSEQYF. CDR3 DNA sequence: TGTGCCACCAGCAGAGCCCCTAGCGAGCAGTACTTC.

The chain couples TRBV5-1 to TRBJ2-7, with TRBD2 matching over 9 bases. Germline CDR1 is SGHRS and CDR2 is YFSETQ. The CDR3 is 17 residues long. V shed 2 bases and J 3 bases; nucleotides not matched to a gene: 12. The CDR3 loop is CASSLLAGGRGNYEQYF. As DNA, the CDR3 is TGCGCCAGCAGCTTACTAGCGGGCGGGCGGGGTAACTACGAGCAGTACTTC. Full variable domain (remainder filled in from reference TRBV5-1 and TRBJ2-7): KAGVTQTPRYLIKTRGQQVTLSCSPISGHRSVSWYQQTPGQGLQFLFEYFSETQRNKGNFPGRFSGRQFSNSRSEMNVSTLELGDSALYLCASSLLAGGRGNYEQYFGPGTRLTVT.

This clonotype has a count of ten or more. CDR3 DNA: TGCGCCAGCAAGCCGACTAGCGGGGCCTACGAGCAGTACTTC. Translating gives CASKPTSGAYEQYF. The chain couples TRBV10-2 to TRBJ2-7, with TRBD2 matching over 11 bases. The CDR3 totals 14 residues. Losses at the gene ends were 7 bases for V and 2 bases for J; bases not matched to a gene: 4. CDR1 WSHSY and CDR2 SAAADI come from the germline V gene.

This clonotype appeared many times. The CDR3 nucleotides are TGTGCCAGCACCACGGGGGGGGAGACCCAGTACTTC. Its protein product is CASTTGGETQYF. The chain employs TRBV6-2 or TRBV6-3 and TRBJ2-5; 8 bases map to TRBD2. V was pared by 7 bases and J by 5 bases, with 3 bases of the junction left unmatched. CDR1 and CDR2 (germline): MNHEY, SVGEGT. The CDR3 is 12 residues long.

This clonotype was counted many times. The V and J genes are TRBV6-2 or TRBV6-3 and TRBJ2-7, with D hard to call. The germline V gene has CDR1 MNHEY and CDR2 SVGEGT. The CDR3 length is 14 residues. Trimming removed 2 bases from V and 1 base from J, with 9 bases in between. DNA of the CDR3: TGTGCCAGCAGTTACCCCGGGTCTTCCTACGAGCAGTACTTC. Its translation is CASSYPGSSYEQYF.

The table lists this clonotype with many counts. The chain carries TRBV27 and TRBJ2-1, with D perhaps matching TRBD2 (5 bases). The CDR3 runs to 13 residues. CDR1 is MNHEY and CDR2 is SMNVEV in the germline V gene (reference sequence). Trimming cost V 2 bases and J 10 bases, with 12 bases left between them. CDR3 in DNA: TGTGCCAGCAGTTTAGGTCTAGCATTCGAGCAGTTCTTC. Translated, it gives CASSLGLAFEQFF.

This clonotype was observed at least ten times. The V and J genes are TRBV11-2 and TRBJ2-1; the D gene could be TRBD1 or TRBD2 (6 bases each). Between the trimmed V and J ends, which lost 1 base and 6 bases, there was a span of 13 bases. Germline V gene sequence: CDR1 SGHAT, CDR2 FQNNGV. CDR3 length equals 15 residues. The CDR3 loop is CASSLGLQGGNEQFF. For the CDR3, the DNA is TGTGCCAGCAGCTTAGGTCTACAGGGAGGCAATGAGCAGTTCTTC.

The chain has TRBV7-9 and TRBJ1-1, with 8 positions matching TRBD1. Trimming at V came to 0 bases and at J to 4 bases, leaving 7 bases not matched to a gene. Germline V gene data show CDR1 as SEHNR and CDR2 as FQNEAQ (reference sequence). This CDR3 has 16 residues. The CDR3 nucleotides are TGTGCCAGCAGCTTAGCCCTCAGGGGGCAGGGCACTGAAGCTTTCTTT. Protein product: CASSLALRGQGTEAFF. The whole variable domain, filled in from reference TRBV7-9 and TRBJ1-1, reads DTGVSQNPRHKITKRGQNVTFRCDPISEHNRLYWYRQTLGQGPEFLTYFQNEAQLEKSRLLSDRFSAERPKGSFSTLEIQRTEQGDSAMYLCASSLALRGQGTEAFFGQGTRLTVV.

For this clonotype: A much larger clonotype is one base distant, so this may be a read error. The CDR3 loop is CATSLSGDSYNEQFF. Written as DNA, the CDR3 is TGTGCCACCAGTCTGTCTGGCGATTCCTACAATGAGCAGTTCTTC. The chain links TRBV12-3 or TRBV12-4 to TRBJ2-1; D gene unclear. The CDR3 extends over 15 amino acids.

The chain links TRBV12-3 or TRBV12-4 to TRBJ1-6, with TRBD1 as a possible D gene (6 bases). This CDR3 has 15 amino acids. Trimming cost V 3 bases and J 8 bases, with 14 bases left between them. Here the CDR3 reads CASSFGGGRHSPLHF. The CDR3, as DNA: TGTGCCAGCAGTTTTGGGGGGGGCAGGCATTCACCCCTCCACTTT.

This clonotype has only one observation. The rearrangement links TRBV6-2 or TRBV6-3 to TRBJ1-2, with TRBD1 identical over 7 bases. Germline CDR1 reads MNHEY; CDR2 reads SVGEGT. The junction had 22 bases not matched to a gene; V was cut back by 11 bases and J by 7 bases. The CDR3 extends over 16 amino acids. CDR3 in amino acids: CAGSDGQARSFRGYTF. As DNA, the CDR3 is TGTGCCGGATCAGACGGACAGGCGAGGAGTTTCCGTGGCTACACCTTC.

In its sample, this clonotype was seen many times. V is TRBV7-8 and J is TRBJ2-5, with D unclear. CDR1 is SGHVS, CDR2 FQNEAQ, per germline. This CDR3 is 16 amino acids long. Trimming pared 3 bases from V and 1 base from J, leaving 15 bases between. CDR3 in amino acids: CASSFRNGWLQETQYF. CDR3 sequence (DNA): TGTGCCAGCAGCTTTCGGAACGGGTGGCTCCAAGAGACCCAGTACTTC.

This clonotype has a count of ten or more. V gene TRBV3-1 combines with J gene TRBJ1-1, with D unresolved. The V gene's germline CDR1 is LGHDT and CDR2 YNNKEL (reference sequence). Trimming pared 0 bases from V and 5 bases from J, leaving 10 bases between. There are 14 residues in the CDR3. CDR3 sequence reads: CASSQDSVLTEAFF. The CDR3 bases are TGTGCCAGCAGCCAAGATTCAGTGCTGACTGAAGCTTTCTTT. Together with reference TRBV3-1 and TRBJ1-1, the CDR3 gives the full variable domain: DTAVSQTPKYLVTQMGNDKSIKCEQNLGHDTMYWYKQDSKKFLKIMFSYNNKELIINETVPNRFSPKSPDKAHLNLHINSLELGDSAVYFCASSQDSVLTEAFFGQGTRLTVV.

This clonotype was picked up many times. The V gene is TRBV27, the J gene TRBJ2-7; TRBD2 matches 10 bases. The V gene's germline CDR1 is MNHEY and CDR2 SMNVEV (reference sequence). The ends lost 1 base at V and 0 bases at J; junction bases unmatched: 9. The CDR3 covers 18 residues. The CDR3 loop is CASSLWAPIAGGSYEQYF. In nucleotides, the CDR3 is TGTGCCAGCAGTTTATGGGCCCCGATAGCGGGAGGCTCCTACGAGCAGTACTTC.

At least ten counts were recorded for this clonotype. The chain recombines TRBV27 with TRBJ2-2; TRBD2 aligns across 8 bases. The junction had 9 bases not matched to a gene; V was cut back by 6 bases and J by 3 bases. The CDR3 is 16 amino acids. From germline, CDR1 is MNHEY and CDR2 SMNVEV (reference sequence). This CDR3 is CASSASAGDHTGELFF. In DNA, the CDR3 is TGTGCCAGCAGCGCGTCAGCGGGAGATCACACCGGGGAGCTGTTTTTT.

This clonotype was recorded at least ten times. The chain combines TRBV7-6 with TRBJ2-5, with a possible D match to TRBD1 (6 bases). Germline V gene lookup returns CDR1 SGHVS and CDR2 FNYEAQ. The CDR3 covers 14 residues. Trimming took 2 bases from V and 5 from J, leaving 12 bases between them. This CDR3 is CASSLTTGWETQYF. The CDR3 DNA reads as TGTGCCAGCAGCTTAACGACAGGATGGGAGACCCAGTACTTC. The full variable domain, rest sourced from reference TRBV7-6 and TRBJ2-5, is GAGVSQSPRYKVTKRGQDVALRCDPISGHVSLYWYRQALGQGPEFLTYFNYEAQQDKSGLPNDRFSAERPEGSISTLTIQRTEQRDSAMYRCASSLTTGWETQYFGPGTRLLVL.

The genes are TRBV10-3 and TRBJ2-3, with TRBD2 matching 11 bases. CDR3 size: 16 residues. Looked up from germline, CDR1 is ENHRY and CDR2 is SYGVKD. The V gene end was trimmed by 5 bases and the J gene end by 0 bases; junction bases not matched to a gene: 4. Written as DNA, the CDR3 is TGTGCCATCAGTTCCGTAGCGGGAGGGAGCACAGATACGCAGTATTTT. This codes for CAISSVAGGSTDTQYF.

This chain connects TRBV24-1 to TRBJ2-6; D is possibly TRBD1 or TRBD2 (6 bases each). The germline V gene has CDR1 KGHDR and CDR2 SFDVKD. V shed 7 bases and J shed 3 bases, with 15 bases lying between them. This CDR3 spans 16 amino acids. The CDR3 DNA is TGTGCCACCAGCCGAGGGGGGCCGTATGGGGCCAACGTCCTGACTTTC. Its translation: CATSRGGPYGANVLTF.

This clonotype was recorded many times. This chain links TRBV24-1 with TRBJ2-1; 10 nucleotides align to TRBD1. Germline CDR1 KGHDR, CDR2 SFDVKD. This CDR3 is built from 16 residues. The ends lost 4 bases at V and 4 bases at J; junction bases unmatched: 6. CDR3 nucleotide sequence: TGTGCCACCAGTGAAGCTGGACAGGGGGGGTACAATGAGCAGTTCTTC. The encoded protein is CATSEAGQGGYNEQFF.

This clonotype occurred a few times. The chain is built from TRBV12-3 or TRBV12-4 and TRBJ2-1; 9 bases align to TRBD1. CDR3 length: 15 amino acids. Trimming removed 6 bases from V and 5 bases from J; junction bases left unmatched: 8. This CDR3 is CASSGGQGRDNEQFF. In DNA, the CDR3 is TGTGCCAGCAGCGGCGGACAGGGGCGAGACAATGAGCAGTTCTTC.

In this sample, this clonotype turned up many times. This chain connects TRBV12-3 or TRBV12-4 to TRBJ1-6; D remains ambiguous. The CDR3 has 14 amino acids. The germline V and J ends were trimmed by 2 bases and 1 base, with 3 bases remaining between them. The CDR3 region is CASSLTSYNSPLHF. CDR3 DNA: TGTGCCAGCAGTTTAACGTCCTATAATTCACCCCTCCACTTT.

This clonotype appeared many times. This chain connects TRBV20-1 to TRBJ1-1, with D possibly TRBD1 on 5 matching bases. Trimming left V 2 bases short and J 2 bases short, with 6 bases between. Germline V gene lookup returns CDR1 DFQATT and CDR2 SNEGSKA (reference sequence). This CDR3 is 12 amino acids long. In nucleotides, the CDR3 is TGCAGTGCTAGACAGGGAAACACTGAAGCTTTCTTT. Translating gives CSARQGNTEAFF.

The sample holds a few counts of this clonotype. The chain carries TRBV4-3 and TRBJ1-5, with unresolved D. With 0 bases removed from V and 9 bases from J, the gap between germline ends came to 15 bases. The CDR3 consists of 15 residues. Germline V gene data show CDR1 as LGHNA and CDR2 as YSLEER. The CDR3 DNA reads TGCGCCAGCAGCCAAGACTCACTCGGACTGACGCCCCAGCATTTT. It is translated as CASSQDSLGLTPQHF.

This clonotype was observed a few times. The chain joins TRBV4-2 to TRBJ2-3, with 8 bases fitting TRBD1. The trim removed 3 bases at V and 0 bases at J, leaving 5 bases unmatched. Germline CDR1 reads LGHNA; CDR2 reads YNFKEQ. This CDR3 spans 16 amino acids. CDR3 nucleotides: TGTGCCAGCAGCCAGCCAGGGGGCCCTAGCACAGATACGCAGTATTTT. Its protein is CASSQPGGPSTDTQYF.

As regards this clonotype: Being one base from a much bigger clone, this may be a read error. The CDR3 DNA follows: TGTGCCAGCAGCGTACAAGGTGAGTACACAGATACGCAGTATTTT. Amino acids: CASSVQGEYTDTQYF. This rearrangement joins TRBV28 to TRBJ2-3; unclear D gene. Trimming cost V 6 bases and J 2 bases, with 15 bases left between them. Germline CDR1 is MDHEN and CDR2 is SYDVKM. This CDR3 is built from 15 residues.